These 12 T cell receptor beta chains came from one sample sequenced in a study of blood T cell repertoires in COVID-19. Sequenced by immunoSEQ multiplex PCR; TCRdb stores in-frame clones only, minus some. Here the sample spans hundreds of thousands of clones, under 85% being singletons. The sequenced sample consisted of peripheral blood. The receptors originated from a woman younger than 45 with COVID-19, enrolled during active disease.

This clone was recorded a few times. The chain couples TRBV6-2 or TRBV6-3 to TRBJ1-1; no reliable D call. The CDR3 has 14 residues. Trimming removed 4 bases from V and 5 bases from J, with 14 bases in between. Germline V gene sequence: CDR1 MNHEY, CDR2 SVGEGT. CDR3 coding DNA: TGTGCCAGCAGTTTCCTGACCTCGGGGACTGAAGCTTTCTTT. It yields the protein CASSFLTSGTEAFF.

The gene calls are TRBV4-2 and TRBJ2-5; 7 bases map to TRBD2. CDR3 size: 14 residues. With V trimmed by 3 bases and J by 7 bases, 8 bases remained unmatched. CDR1 and CDR2 (germline): LGHNA, YNFKEQ. The CDR3 sequence is CASSQGTPGGTQYF. The CDR3, as DNA: TGTGCCAGCAGCCAGGGTACTCCGGGGGGGACCCAGTACTTC.

The J gene is TRBJ1-3, the V gene TRBV9; 7 nucleotides match TRBD1. V lost 0 bases to trimming and J lost 0 bases; unmatched junction nucleotides: 3. There are 16 residues in the CDR3. The germline V gene has CDR1 SGDLS and CDR2 YYNGEE. In DNA, the CDR3 is TGTGCCAGCAGCGTAGGTCAGGGGGTCTCTGGAAACACCATATATTTT. Translating it yields CASSVGQGVSGNTIYF.

A few counts support this clone. The CDR3 nucleotides are TGTGCCAGCAGTTTGGGCGGGAGGGCCGGCACCGGGGAGCTGTTTTTT. It yields the protein CASSLGGRAGTGELFF. The rearrangement links TRBV27 to TRBJ2-2; TRBD2 matches 9 bases. This CDR3 region has 16 residues. Per the germline V gene, CDR1 is MNHEY and CDR2 is SMNVEV (reference sequence). V lost 3 bases and J lost 4; bases outside the gene matches: 6.

V gene TRBV12-5 combines with J gene TRBJ2-1, with 8 bases matching TRBD1. Germline V lookup: CDR1 LGHNT, CDR2 FRNRAP. This CDR3 is built from 18 residues. J lost 3 bases, V lost 2 bases, and 12 bases had no gene match. The CDR3 DNA reads TGTGCTAGTGGTTTGCCCCAGGGGGCAGGTGCTTACTACAATGAGCAGTTCTTC. It yields the protein CASGLPQGAGAYYNEQFF.

V usage is TRBV11-2 and J usage is TRBJ2-5, with 9 bases matching TRBD1. CDR1 SGHAT and CDR2 FQNNGV come from the germline V gene. The CDR3 extends over 14 amino acids. V was clipped by 8 bases and J by 5 bases; unmatched bases: 9. DNA for the CDR3: TGTGCCAGCCACACAGGGGGCGCGGGGGAGACCCAGTACTTC. Translating gives CASHTGGAGETQYF.

V is TRBV28 and J is TRBJ1-1; D is undetermined. Per the germline V gene, CDR1 is MDHEN and CDR2 is SYDVKM. The CDR3 has 12 residues. With 3 bases removed from V and 1 base from J, the gap between germline ends came to 3 bases. The chain's CDR3 is CASSFKNTEAFF. The DNA of the CDR3 is TGTGCCAGCAGTTTCAAGAACACTGAAGCTTTCTTT.

The V gene is TRBV18, the J gene TRBJ1-2; D gene ambiguous. Germline V gene sequence: CDR1 KGHSH, CDR2 LQKENI. The CDR3 covers 17 residues. Trimming took 6 bases from V and 0 from J, leaving 20 bases between them. The DNA for the CDR3 is TGTGCCAGCTCGCAGCTCGACGACCCGGGAACTAACTATGGCTACACCTTC. Translation: CASSQLDDPGTNYGYTF.

The chain joins TRBV2 to TRBJ1-3; D gene uncertain. This CDR3 is 12 amino acids long. The germline V gene has CDR1 SNHLY and CDR2 FYNNEI. V dropped 3 bases and J dropped 4 bases, with 4 bases sitting between them. CDR3 nucleotide sequence: TGTGCCAGCAGTGATCGGGGAAACACCATATATTTT. This encodes CASSDRGNTIYF.

This clone was seen repeatedly, ten times or more. The chain recombines TRBV3-1 (or the pseudogene TRBV3-2) with TRBJ1-2; 8 bases align to TRBD1. The CDR3 has 13 residues. Unmatched junction bases numbered 7, after V lost 4 bases and J lost 9 bases. From germline, CDR1 is LGHDT and CDR2 YNNKEL (reference sequence). The CDR3 nucleotides are TGTGCCAGCAGCCCTACAGGGGGATTGAGCTACACCTTC. Its protein product is CASSPTGGLSYTF.

This chain connects TRBV28 to TRBJ2-4; 13 bases agree with TRBD2. The CDR3 has 15 residues. V trimming: 5 bases; J trimming: 5 bases; junction bases outside the gene matches: 3. Germline V lookup: CDR1 MDHEN, CDR2 SYDVKM. Written as DNA, the CDR3 is TGTGCCAGCAGTCGACTAGCGGGGGGAGAAAACATTCAGTACTTC. It codes for CASSRLAGGENIQYF. Based on the CDR3 plus reference TRBV28 and TRBJ2-4, the full variable domain is DVKVTQSSRYLVKRTGEKVFLECVQDMDHENMFWYRQDPGLGLRLIYFSYDVKMKEKGDIPEGYSVSREKKERFSLILESASTNQTSMYLCASSRLAGGENIQYFGAGTRLSVL.

CDR3 coding DNA: TGTGCCAGCAGTGACGGAGGAAATCAGCCCCAGCATTTT. Translated: CASSDGGNQPQHF. The J gene is TRBJ1-5, the V gene TRBV2; D remains ambiguous. The germline V gene has CDR1 SNHLY and CDR2 FYNNEI. Trimming stripped 3 bases from V and 4 bases from J, with 7 bases between. There are 13 residues in the CDR3.